The 23 T cell receptor beta chains in this list originate from one sample, sequenced in a study of blood T cell repertoires in COVID-19. TCRdb's copy holds only in-frame clones and misses some; the assay was immunoSEQ multiplex PCR. The profile shows fewer than 200,000 clones, around 78% of them singletons. The sequencing sample was made of PBMCs or T cells enriched from blood (not recorded which). Source of these receptors: a woman in her forties or fifties who had recovered from COVID-19.

The chain carries TRBV7-9 and TRBJ2-2; TRBD1 aligns across 8 bases. The trim removed 4 bases at V and 3 bases at J, leaving 7 bases unmatched. The CDR3 is 16 residues long. Germline CDR1 reads SEHNR; CDR2 reads FQNEAQ (reference sequence). The CDR3, as DNA: TGTGCCAGCAGCTCCGGACAGGGTTTTTACACCGGGGAGCTGTTTTTT. It encodes CASSSGQGFYTGELFF. The full variable domain, completed using reference TRBV7-9 and TRBJ2-2, is DTGVSQNPRHKITKRGQNVTFRCDPISEHNRLYWYRQTLGQGPEFLTYFQNEAQLEKSRLLSDRFSAERPKGSFSTLEIQRTEQGDSAMYLCASSSGQGFYTGELFFGEGSRLTVL.

This clone was observed a few times. The chain joins TRBV28 to TRBJ1-5, with a weak D call TRBD1 (6 bases). CDR3 size: 15 residues. Germline CDR1 MDHEN, CDR2 SYDVKM. Trimming shortened V by 2 bases and J by 4 bases, and 12 bases separated the two germline ends. The CDR3 sequence: CASSLRGAMNQPQHF. DNA for the CDR3: TGTGCCAGCAGTTTACGGGGGGCTATGAATCAGCCCCAGCATTTT.

The count of this clone is one. This sequence joins TRBV7-2 and TRBJ1-2; D is possibly TRBD1 (5 bases). The germline gives CDR1 SGHTA, CDR2 FQGNSA. Trimming stripped 4 bases from V and 3 bases from J, with 12 bases between. This CDR3 is built from 14 residues. The CDR3 DNA reads TGTGCCAGCAGCTCAGTTAAAGGGGACTATGGCTACACCTTC. This codes for CASSSVKGDYGYTF.

This CDR3 is CACNRGSEAFF. The CDR3 DNA reads TGTGCCTGCAACAGGGGGTCTGAAGCTTTCTTT. This rearrangement joins TRBV30 to TRBJ1-1; the match to TRBD1 covers 8 bases. The CDR3 is 11 residues long. CDR1 and CDR2 (germline): GTSNPN, SVGIG (reference sequence). After removal of 6 bases from V and 6 bases from J, the junction contained 3 bases not matched to a gene.

This clone was recorded once. The CDR3 loop is CASSLVGGRGTGNTIYF. The CDR3 DNA follows: TGTGCCAGCAGCTTAGTCGGGGGGCGCGGTACTGGAAACACCATATATTTT. The chain is built from TRBV7-2 and TRBJ1-3, with D perhaps TRBD1 (6 bases). V gave up 1 base and J gave up 2 bases, with 15 bases separating them. The CDR3 is 17 amino acids. CDR1 SGHTA and CDR2 FQGNSA come from the germline V gene. The variable domain in full, completed from reference TRBV7-2 and TRBJ1-3, reads GAGVSQSPSNKVTEKGKDVELRCDPISGHTALYWYRQSLGQGLEFLIYFQGNSAPDKSGLPSDRFSAERTGGSVSTLTIQRTQQEDSAVYLCASSLVGGRGTGNTIYFGEGSWLTVV.

This chain uses TRBV5-1 with TRBJ1-5, with 7 bases that match TRBD1. Germline V gene lookup returns CDR1 SGHRS and CDR2 YFSETQ. The CDR3 runs to 15 residues. V was pared by 0 bases and J by 3 bases, with 3 bases of the junction left unmatched. CDR3 coding DNA: TGCGCCAGCAGCTTGGGAGGGACAGACAATCAGCCCCAGCATTTT. Protein sequence: CASSLGGTDNQPQHF.

The chain combines TRBV6-1 with TRBJ1-2, with a weak D call TRBD1 (5 bases). Germline lookup yields CDR1 MNHNS and CDR2 SASEGT. The CDR3 is 14 residues long. Trimming removed 0 bases at V and 4 bases at J, with 9 bases between. The DNA for the CDR3 is TGTGCCAGCAGTGAAGCGGACAAAAGCTATGGCTACACCTTC. As protein: CASSEADKSYGYTF.

The gene calls are TRBV7-8 and TRBJ1-4; a possible D gene is TRBD1 (6 bases). V was pared by 2 bases and J by 1 base, with 17 bases between. Germline V CDR1 and CDR2: SGHVS, FQNEAQ. CDR3 length: 18 amino acids. The CDR3 reads CASSLLQGPLGTNEKLFF. In nucleotides, the CDR3 is TGTGCCAGCAGCTTACTCCAGGGGCCCTTAGGAACTAATGAAAAACTGTTTTTT.

Regarding this clone: One end of the junction does not line up with germline, which may come from a read error. V usage is TRBV7-7 and J usage is TRBJ1-1; D is undetermined. The CDR3 runs to 15 residues. Germline CDR1 is SSHAT and CDR2 is FNYEAQ (reference sequence). CDR3 DNA: TGTGCTAGCAGCCCCACAACTTGGACTGGGTCGGAAGCTTTCTTT. It yields the protein CASSPTTWTGSEAFF. Supplemented by reference TRBV7-7 and TRBJ1-1, the full variable domain reads GAGVSQSPRYKVTKRGQDVTLRCDPISSHATLYWYQQALGQGPEFLTYFNYEAQPDKSGLPSDRFSAERPEGSISTLTIQRTEQRDSAMYRCASSPTTWTGSEAFFGQGTRLTVV.

This clone appeared a single time. V usage is TRBV28 and J usage is TRBJ1-1; D may be TRBD1 (5 bases). This CDR3 has 15 residues. The germline V and J ends were trimmed by 5 bases and 0 bases, with 13 bases remaining between them. From germline, CDR1 is MDHEN and CDR2 SYDVKM. CDR3 in amino acids: CASSLQTALNTEAFF. The CDR3, as DNA: TGTGCCAGCAGTCTGCAGACAGCCCTGAACACTGAAGCTTTCTTT.

J is TRBJ1-1 and V is TRBV5-1; D remains ambiguous. CDR3 length: 16 residues. The ends were cut back, 3 bases at V and 3 bases at J, with 18 bases in the middle. Germline CDR1 SGHRS, CDR2 YFSETQ. In DNA form, the CDR3 reads TGCGCCAGCAGCTACGGGTCGCCGTCCCACGACACTGAAGCTTTCTTT. This encodes CASSYGSPSHDTEAFF.

The CDR3: CASELYTGTEAFF. The CDR3, as DNA: TGTGCCAGTGAATTGTATACGGGAACTGAAGCTTTCTTT. The chain joins TRBV19 to TRBJ1-1; D is undetermined. The germline V and J ends were trimmed by 8 bases and 5 bases, with 15 bases remaining between them. The length of the CDR3 is 13 residues. CDR1 is LNHDA, CDR2 SQIVND, per germline (reference sequence).

This chain connects TRBV2 to TRBJ2-3; D remains ambiguous. The V gene's germline CDR1 is SNHLY and CDR2 FYNNEI. V was pared by 0 bases and J by 11 bases, with 9 bases between. This CDR3 is 12 amino acids long. In DNA form, the CDR3 reads TGTGCCAGCAGTGAAGCGCTCATACAGCAGTATTTT. This gives the protein CASSEALIQQYF.

V usage is TRBV19 and J usage is TRBJ1-5, with a weak D call TRBD1 (6 bases). CDR3 length equals 15 residues. The V gene lost 6 bases and the J gene lost 0 bases, with 12 bases spanning the gap. Per the germline V gene, CDR1 is LNHDA and CDR2 is SQIVND (reference sequence). The CDR3 DNA sequence: TGTGCCAGTAGGCTGCAGGGGATTAGCAATCAGCCCCAGCATTTT. Its protein product is CASRLQGISNQPQHF.

The J gene is TRBJ1-4, the V gene TRBV28, with D tentatively TRBD1 (5 bases). The CDR3 length is 16 residues. Germline assignment: CDR1 MDHEN and CDR2 SYDVKM. V lost 2 bases, J lost 3 bases, and 13 bases lay in between. The CDR3 sequence: CASSLAAQGSNEKLFF. CDR3 in DNA: TGTGCCAGCAGTTTAGCGGCGCAGGGATCTAATGAAAAACTGTTTTTT.

This clone was detected only a few times. The same CDR3 is also encoded by other DNA sequences in this sample. The rearrangement joins TRBV11-2 to TRBJ1-5; 7 bases are shared with TRBD1. V dropped 4 bases and J dropped 6; count of bases not matched to a gene: 3. Germline CDR1 reads SGHAT; CDR2 reads FQNNGV. The CDR3 length is 13 residues. CDR3 sequence reads: CASSSDRAQPQHF. CDR3 nucleotide sequence: TGTGCCAGCAGCTCCGACAGGGCTCAGCCCCAGCATTTT.

This chain joins TRBV7-6 and TRBJ1-2; 9 positions match TRBD1. The V segment lost 5 bases and the J segment 7 bases; nucleotides outside the gene matches: 5. Germline CDR1 SGHVS, CDR2 FNYEAQ. The CDR3 loop spans 13 amino acids. The CDR3 region has the DNA TGTGCCAGCAGCCCCGGGACAGGGAGTGGCTACACCTTC. The encoded protein is CASSPGTGSGYTF. Drawing the rest from reference TRBV7-6 and TRBJ1-2, the complete variable domain is GAGVSQSPRYKVTKRGQDVALRCDPISGHVSLYWYRQALGQGPEFLTYFNYEAQQDKSGLPNDRFSAERPEGSISTLTIQRTEQRDSAMYRCASSPGTGSGYTFGSGTRLTVV.

J is TRBJ2-5 and V is TRBV3-1 (or the pseudogene TRBV3-2); unclear D gene. CDR1 and CDR2 from the germline V gene are LGHDT and YNNKEL (reference sequence). The CDR3 is 14 amino acids. V lost 1 base and J lost 4, with 10 bases in between. The CDR3 DNA is TGTGCCAGCAGCCAAGTTCAGGCGTCAGAGACCCAGTACTTC. Its protein product is CASSQVQASETQYF.

The chain uses TRBV7-9 and TRBJ1-1; 7 bases map to TRBD1. Germline V CDR1 and CDR2: SEHNR, FQNEAQ (reference sequence). The CDR3 runs 18 residues. V lost 2 bases to trimming and J lost 8 bases; unmatched junction nucleotides: 20. CDR3 sequence: CASSLFSISGTVSEEAFF. The CDR3 DNA sequence: TGTGCCAGCAGCTTATTTTCTATTTCGGGGACAGTTTCTGAAGAAGCTTTCTTT.

The J gene is TRBJ1-2, the V gene TRBV24-1, with 8 positions matching TRBD1. Germline CDR1 KGHDR, CDR2 SFDVKD. The CDR3 runs to 14 residues. V gave up 0 bases and J gave up 6 bases; unmatched junction bases: 2. CDR3 sequence: CATSDLRTGNGYTF. CDR3 nucleotide sequence: TGTGCCACCAGTGATTTGAGGACAGGGAATGGCTACACCTTC.

V is TRBV9 and J is TRBJ2-1; tentatively, D is TRBD1 (6 bases). The CDR3 spans 14 residues. Germline assignment: CDR1 SGDLS and CDR2 YYNGEE. V lost 0 bases and J lost 7, with 11 bases in between. In nucleotides, the CDR3 is TGTGCCAGCAGCGTAGGGGAGCAGGGGAATGAGCAGTTCTTC. Amino acid sequence: CASSVGEQGNEQFF.

The rearrangement joins TRBV19 to TRBJ1-5; 7 bases are a match to TRBD1. The germline CDR1 and CDR2 sequences are LNHDA and SQIVND (reference sequence). J was trimmed by 7 bases and V by 6 bases; bases with no gene match: 9. The CDR3 has 14 residues. The CDR3 region is CASSSTGLGQPQHF. CDR3 DNA sequence: TGTGCCAGTAGCTCGACAGGGTTAGGGCAGCCCCAGCATTTT.

The chain combines TRBV29-1 with TRBJ2-3; possible D gene TRBD2, 7 bases. V gave up 7 bases and J gave up 1 base, with 24 bases separating them. CDR3 length: 17 amino acids. The germline CDR1 and CDR2 sequences are SQVTM and ANQGSEA. Here the CDR3 DNA reads TGCAGCGGCAGGGTGGGGGGGGCCTCTAGCCGCACAGATACGCAGTATTTT. This sequence encodes CSGRVGGASSRTDTQYF.